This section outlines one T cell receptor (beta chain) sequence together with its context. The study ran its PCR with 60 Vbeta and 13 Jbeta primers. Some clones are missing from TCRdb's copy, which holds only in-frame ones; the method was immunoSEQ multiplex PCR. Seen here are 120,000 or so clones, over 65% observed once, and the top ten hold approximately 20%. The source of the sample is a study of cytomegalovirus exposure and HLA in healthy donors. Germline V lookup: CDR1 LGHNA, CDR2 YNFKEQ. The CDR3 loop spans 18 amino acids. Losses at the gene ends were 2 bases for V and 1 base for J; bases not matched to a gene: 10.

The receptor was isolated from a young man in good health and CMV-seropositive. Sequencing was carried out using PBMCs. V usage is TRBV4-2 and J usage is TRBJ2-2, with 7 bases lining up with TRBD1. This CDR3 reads CASSQREGAYQNTGELFF. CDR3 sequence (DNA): TGTGCCAGCAGCCAACGAGAGGGGGCCTATCAGAACACCGGGGAGCTGTTTTTT.